These 10 T cell receptor beta chains originate from one sample sequenced in a study of graft-versus-host responses after intestinal transplantation (dated by TCRdb to the early 2020s). Library method: the immunoSEQ multiplex PCR assay. TCRdb took this table from immuneACCESS and kept in-frame rearrangements with V and J called. Such tables lack part of the clones; where checked against another copy, unresolved V genes explain under half of the gap, and the rest is unexplained. Recorded for this sample are 35,000 to 40,000 clones; roughly 80% of them occurred a single time. Around 3.2% of the sample belongs to the ten largest clones. Sequencing used PBMCs, obtained about 990 days after transplant. The receptors stem from a human patient who received an intestinal transplant, so some T cells may come from the graft donor.

The V and J genes are TRBV2 and TRBJ1-1; possible D gene TRBD1, 5 bases. The ends were cut back, 9 bases at V and 13 bases at J, with 18 bases in the middle. Germline assignment: CDR1 SNHLY and CDR2 FYNNEI. CDR3 length: 11 amino acids. Written as DNA, the CDR3 is TGTGCCAGTCGGGGGGGGACGGTGGGTTTCTTT. Protein sequence: CASRGGTVGFF.

The V call is TRBV7-2, the J call TRBJ2-1; TRBD2 matches at 13 bases. The germline CDR1 and CDR2 sequences are SGHTA and FQGNSA. V shed 5 bases, J shed 10 bases, and the junction held 5 bases outside the gene matches. The CDR3 length is 14 residues. CDR3 protein: CASSRTSGREEQFF. The CDR3 nucleotides read TGTGCCAGCAGCAGGACTAGCGGGAGAGAGGAGCAGTTCTTC.

V gene TRBV15 combines with J gene TRBJ2-2, with D perhaps TRBD1 (6 bases). Germline CDR1 and CDR2: LNHNV and YYDKDF (reference sequence). V was trimmed by 5 bases and J by 6 bases, leaving 13 bases between them. This CDR3 has 14 amino acids. CDR3 sequence: CATSQGKRAGELFF. The DNA of the CDR3 is TGTGCCACCAGCCAGGGGAAAAGGGCCGGGGAGCTGTTTTTT.

The CDR3 is CASGQQVVWDEQYF. In nucleotides, the CDR3 is TGTGCCAGCGGACAACAGGTGGTTTGGGACGAGCAGTACTTC. The V gene is TRBV27, the J gene TRBJ2-7, with a tentative D call TRBD1 (5 bases). In germline, CDR1 is MNHEY, CDR2 SMNVEV (reference sequence). The CDR3 sequence is 14 residues long. Trimming left V 8 bases short and J 5 bases short, with 19 bases between.

The V gene is TRBV11-2, the J gene TRBJ2-5; D gene ambiguous. Germline V gene sequence: CDR1 SGHAT, CDR2 FQNNGV. CDR3 length: 11 amino acids. V lost 3 bases and J lost 4, with 3 bases in between. The CDR3 DNA follows: TGTGCCAGCAGCTTCGGAGAGACCCAGTACTTC. Amino acids: CASSFGETQYF.

The genes are TRBV7-9 and TRBJ1-1; maybe TRBD1 (6 bases). The germline V and J ends were trimmed by 7 bases and 7 bases, with 19 bases remaining between them. Per germline, CDR1 SEHNR and CDR2 FQNEAQ (reference sequence). The CDR3 contains 14 residues. In DNA form, the CDR3 reads TGTGCCAGCATCCCAGCTGGGACACGATATGAAGCTTTCTTT. It is translated as CASIPAGTRYEAFF.

This clone appeared a single time. This rearrangement joins TRBV19 to TRBJ2-2; 10 bases are a match to TRBD2. The CDR3 has 16 residues. Germline V CDR1 and CDR2: LNHDA, SQIVND (reference sequence). The V segment lost 5 bases and the J segment 2 bases; nucleotides outside the gene matches: 5. This chain's CDR3 is CASSSGLASNTGELFF. The DNA for the CDR3 is TGTGCCAGTAGTTCGGGACTAGCGAGCAACACCGGGGAGCTGTTTTTT.

This clone was found a few times. The rearrangement joins TRBV7-3 to TRBJ2-5, with TRBD1 identical over 9 bases. In germline, CDR1 is SGHTA, CDR2 FQGTGA. The V gene end was trimmed by 5 bases and the J gene end by 7 bases; junction bases not matched to a gene: 5. This CDR3 is built from 13 residues. The CDR3 is CASSPDRGGTQYF. CDR3 DNA sequence: TGTGCCAGCAGCCCGGACAGGGGAGGGACCCAGTACTTC.

The V gene is TRBV7-3, the J gene TRBJ2-7; TRBD1 aligns across 8 bases. The ends lost 5 bases at V and 2 bases at J; junction bases unmatched: 5. This CDR3 has 14 amino acids. Germline V gene data show CDR1 as SGHTA and CDR2 as FQGTGA. This CDR3 is CASSMGTGAYEQYF. In DNA form, the CDR3 reads TGTGCCAGCAGCATGGGGACAGGAGCCTACGAGCAGTACTTC.

This chain connects TRBV5-1 to TRBJ2-1, with 9 bases fitting TRBD2. This CDR3 is 15 amino acids long. Germline V gene sequence: CDR1 SGHRS, CDR2 YFSETQ. The V and J ends lost 0 bases and 4 bases, in that order; junction bases with no gene match: 2. The CDR3 is CASSLELAGYNEQFF. DNA of the CDR3: TGCGCCAGCAGCTTGGAGCTAGCGGGATACAATGAGCAGTTCTTC.